This TCR beta chain originates from a study of cytomegalovirus exposure and HLA in healthy donors. Worth noting for this clone: Its antigen is still unknown.

General study points: Within an earlier analysis, most TCR beta V segments proved productive either about 90% or about 30% of the time.

Primers for the PCR totalled 60 Vbeta and 13 Jbeta. The repertoire was sequenced with immunoSEQ multiplex PCR; TCRdb's copy has only in-frame clones and lacks some. The table records 95,000 to 150,000 clones, about 73% of them present only once. The CDR3 runs 14 residues. The germline V gene encodes CDR1 SEHNR and CDR2 FQNEAQ (reference sequence). V gave up 1 base and J gave up 6 bases, with 12 bases separating them. What was sequenced was PBMCs. The V gene is TRBV7-9, the J gene TRBJ1-1; D not certain. This sequence was found in a woman aged 40 to 50 in good health and CMV-seropositive. The CDR3 reads CASSLVGSGAEAFF. In DNA form, the CDR3 reads TGTGCCAGCAGCTTAGTTGGTTCCGGGGCTGAAGCTTTCTTT.